The 8 T cell receptor beta chains reported below all come from one sample, sequenced in a study of CD8 T cells in Susac syndrome. The authors reverse transcribed about 0.45 to 1 ug RNA with random hexamers. TCRdb reprocessed the immunoSEQ multiplex PCR reads via MiXCR and lists one record per CDR3 protein. The repertoire has about 200,000 distinct CDR3 sequences, about 95% of them found once; the top ten carry about 0.087%. Sample: CD4+ T cells from PBMCs. These receptors came from a human donor with multiple sclerosis.

V gene TRBV29-1 combines with J gene TRBJ2-7; D unresolved. Germline CDR1 and CDR2: SQVTM and ANQGSEA. This CDR3 has 11 residues. Trimming left V 2 bases short and J 9 bases short, with 11 bases between. Here the CDR3 reads CSVELGLAQYF. The CDR3 DNA follows: TGCAGCGTTGAACTAGGGCTGGCGCAGTACTTC.

The V and J genes are TRBV29-1 and TRBJ1-1; tentative D call: TRBD1 (5 bases). The CDR3 consists of 13 residues. The germline V gene has CDR1 SQVTM and CDR2 ANQGSEA. Deletions cut 4 bases from V and 0 bases from J, with 9 bases between. The CDR3 coding sequence is TGCAGCGTTGTCCCACAGGTGAACACTGAAGCTTTCTTT. Protein: CSVVPQVNTEAFF. The full variable domain, with the rest looked up from reference TRBV29-1 and TRBJ1-1, is SAVISQKPSRDICQRGTSLTIQCQVDSQVTMMFWYRQQPGQSLTLIATANQGSEATYESGFVIDKFPISRPNLTFSTLTVSNMSPEDSSIYLCSVVPQVNTEAFFGQGTRLTVV.

This rearrangement joins TRBV30 to TRBJ2-3; tentatively, D is TRBD2 (5 bases). With 7 bases removed from V and 8 bases from J, the gap between germline ends came to 13 bases. In germline, CDR1 is GTSNPN, CDR2 SVGIG (reference sequence). This CDR3 spans 11 amino acids. Here the CDR3 DNA reads TGTGCCTATTCTAGCCGCCCTACGCAGTATTTT. Residues: CAYSSRPTQYF.

The chain uses TRBV7-2 and TRBJ1-1; D is possibly TRBD1 (6 bases). V was cut by 2 bases and J by 2 bases, with 9 bases left in between. Germline V lookup: CDR1 SGHTA, CDR2 FQGNSA. The CDR3 is made up of 14 amino acids. The CDR3 region is CASSLLRGNTEAFF. DNA of the CDR3: TGTGCCAGCAGCTTACTCAGGGGTAACACTGAAGCTTTCTTT.

The gene calls are TRBV7-9 and TRBJ1-2; 8 nucleotides align to TRBD1. Germline V CDR1 and CDR2: SEHNR, FQNEAQ (reference sequence). Unmatched junction bases numbered 6, after V lost 4 bases and J lost 5 bases. This CDR3 has 14 residues. CDR3 DNA: TGTGCCAGCAGCTCCCGGACAGGGCGTTATGGCTACACCTTC. This sequence encodes CASSSRTGRYGYTF.

The V call is TRBV2, the J call TRBJ2-1; D gene unclear. CDR3 length: 11 amino acids. Per the germline V gene, CDR1 is SNHLY and CDR2 is FYNNEI. V was clipped by 1 base and J by 7 bases, with 2 bases between them. CDR3 DNA sequence: TGTGCCAGCAGTGAAGAGAATGAGCAGTTCTTC. As protein: CASSEENEQFF.

This chain joins TRBV7-9 and TRBJ1-2; D might be TRBD1 (5 bases). V was trimmed by 5 bases and J by 3 bases, leaving 13 bases between them. The CDR3 length is 14 residues. The germline V gene encodes CDR1 SEHNR and CDR2 FQNEAQ (reference sequence). CDR3 DNA: TGTGCCAGCAGCAACGTTGGGGGAGACTATGGCTACACCTTC. Translated, it gives CASSNVGGDYGYTF.

This rearrangement joins TRBV27 to TRBJ2-1; D is undetermined. Trimming left V 1 base short and J 3 bases short, with 7 bases between. The germline V gene has CDR1 MNHEY and CDR2 SMNVEV (reference sequence). This CDR3 region has 14 residues. CDR3 sequence reads: CASSLLYSYNEQFF. As DNA, the CDR3 is TGTGCCAGCAGTTTATTGTACAGCTACAATGAGCAGTTCTTC.